The 32 T cell receptor beta chains in this list originate from one sample, sequenced in a study of cytomegalovirus exposure and HLA in healthy donors. This PCR relied on a set of 60 Vbeta primers and 13 Jbeta primers. The method was immunoSEQ multiplex PCR; TCRdb's version includes in-frame clones alone and lacks a portion of them. Of over 130,000 clones listed, more than 75% are singletons. Sequencing input: PBMCs. Receptors originate from a human donor in good health.

The chain links TRBV4-2 to TRBJ2-2; 8 bases match TRBD2. After removal of 4 bases from V and 4 bases from J, the junction contained 8 bases not matched to a gene. This CDR3 has 16 residues. CDR1 and CDR2 from the germline V gene are LGHNA and YNFKEQ. DNA of the CDR3: TGTGCCAGCAGCCCCTCGGGAGGGCCGTCCACCGGGGAGCTGTTTTTT. This translates into CASSPSGGPSTGELFF.

V is TRBV5-1 and J is TRBJ2-7; 7 bases match TRBD2. V lost 7 bases to trimming and J lost 6 bases; unmatched junction nucleotides: 10. This CDR3 has 13 residues. Looked up from germline, CDR1 is SGHRS and CDR2 is YFSETQ. The CDR3: CASPPSWEGEQYF. The CDR3 nucleotides are TGCGCCAGCCCTCCCTCGTGGGAGGGCGAGCAGTACTTC.

CDR3 sequence: CASSRLGREWGYTF. The CDR3 region has the DNA TGTGCCAGTAGTCGCCTTGGGAGGGAATGGGGCTACACCTTC. The V and J genes are TRBV19 and TRBJ1-2, with unresolved D. The CDR3 consists of 14 residues. CDR1 LNHDA and CDR2 SQIVND come from the germline V gene (reference sequence). Deletions cut 5 bases from V and 8 bases from J, with 18 bases between.

This chain links TRBV2 with TRBJ1-2, with a tentative D call TRBD1 (5 bases). Trimming stripped 8 bases from V and 4 bases from J, with 14 bases between. The germline gives CDR1 SNHLY, CDR2 FYNNEI. There are 13 residues in the CDR3. The CDR3 DNA reads as TGTGCCAGCCACCCTGGCGGGACCTATGGCTACACCTTC. As protein: CASHPGGTYGYTF. The full variable domain, rest sourced from reference TRBV2 and TRBJ1-2, is EPEVTQTPSHQVTQMGQEVILRCVPISNHLYFYWYRQILGQKVEFLVSFYNNEISEKSEIFDDQFSVERPDGSNFTLKIRSTKLEDSAMYFCASHPGGTYGYTFGSGTRLTVV.

This clone was recorded only once. The chain couples TRBV6-6 to TRBJ1-1; the D gene is possibly TRBD1 (5 bases). The CDR3 spans 14 residues. V was shortened by 2 bases and J by 5 bases, with 12 bases between the two germline ends. Germline V gene sequence: CDR1 MNHNY, CDR2 SVGAGI (reference sequence). As DNA, the CDR3 is TGTGCCAGCAGTTACAAGGATGGGGGGACTGAAGCTTTCTTT. Protein sequence: CASSYKDGGTEAFF.

The chain employs TRBV15 and TRBJ2-1; 7 bases align to TRBD2. J was trimmed by 8 bases and V by 3 bases; bases with no gene match: 16. Germline-derived CDR1 and CDR2 are LNHNV and YYDKDF (reference sequence). CDR3 length: 17 residues. The CDR3, as DNA: TGTGCCACCAGCAGGGGAGCGGGGTCCCTGAGATCGGATGAGCAGTTCTTC. It specifies CATSRGAGSLRSDEQFF.

The chain combines TRBV7-2 with TRBJ2-3; D is unclear. The CDR3 has 16 residues. V dropped 1 base and J dropped 0 bases, with 11 bases sitting between them. Germline-derived CDR1 and CDR2 are SGHTA and FQGNSA. The chain's CDR3 is CASSLVLDPSTDTQYF. The DNA of the CDR3 is TGTGCCAGCAGCTTAGTTCTAGACCCTAGCACAGATACGCAGTATTTT.

The chain recombines TRBV10-2 with TRBJ2-2; D is unclear. Germline lookup yields CDR1 WSHSY and CDR2 SAAADI. V lost 7 bases and J lost 8, with 8 bases in between. CDR3 length equals 11 residues. The chain's CDR3 is CASTPRGELFF. The DNA of the CDR3 is TGCGCCAGCACCCCTAGAGGGGAGCTGTTTTTT.

The chain joins TRBV10-2 to TRBJ1-5; 7 bases fit TRBD1. This CDR3 has 13 residues. J was trimmed by 3 bases and V by 10 bases; bases with no gene match: 6. Germline CDR1 is WSHSY and CDR2 is SAAADI. CDR3 protein: CAISTGYNQPQHF. DNA of the CDR3: TGCGCCATCTCGACAGGGTACAATCAGCCCCAGCATTTT.

The rearrangement joins TRBV5-6 to TRBJ2-3, with 7 nucleotides matching TRBD1. CDR1 is SGHDT and CDR2 is YYEEEE in the germline V gene. This CDR3 is built from 15 residues. V shed 2 bases and J 2 bases; nucleotides not matched to a gene: 5. CDR3 amino acids: CASSLRQGYTDTQYF. CDR3 DNA: TGTGCCAGCAGCTTAAGACAGGGCTACACAGATACGCAGTATTTT.

The chain employs TRBV28 and TRBJ2-5, with TRBD2 matching over 16 bases. Germline V gene data show CDR1 as MDHEN and CDR2 as SYDVKM. This CDR3 contains 19 residues. V dropped 5 bases and J dropped 0; count of bases not matched to a gene: 9. DNA of the CDR3: TGTGCCAGCAGTCCCTCTCGGGGACTAGCGGGAGGGCACCAAGAGACCCAGTACTTC. The encoded protein is CASSPSRGLAGGHQETQYF.

The J gene is TRBJ2-1, the V gene TRBV28, with unresolved D. CDR1 and CDR2 (germline): MDHEN, SYDVKM. Trimming left V 5 bases short and J 3 bases short, with 23 bases between. The length of the CDR3 is 18 residues. The CDR3 region has the DNA TGTGCCAGCAGTCCGCCCTCAGACCTACTGGGCCACTACAATGAGCAGTTCTTC. Protein: CASSPPSDLLGHYNEQFF. Together with reference TRBV28 and TRBJ2-1, the CDR3 gives the full variable domain: DVKVTQSSRYLVKRTGEKVFLECVQDMDHENMFWYRQDPGLGLRLIYFSYDVKMKEKGDIPEGYSVSREKKERFSLILESASTNQTSMYLCASSPPSDLLGHYNEQFFGPGTRLTVL.

This clone was seen once. V usage is TRBV7-9 and J usage is TRBJ2-5, with 9 bases that match TRBD2. The CDR3 consists of 15 residues. Germline trimming cut 3 bases from V and 4 bases from J; bases unmatched to any gene: 6. Germline loops: CDR1 SEHNR, CDR2 FQNEAQ (reference sequence). The CDR3 DNA is TGTGCCAGCAGCTTCGGGGGCGGGGGGGTAGAGACCCAGTACTTC. Its protein product is CASSFGGGGVETQYF.

This sequence joins TRBV5-6 and TRBJ2-3, with 10 bases that match TRBD2. The trim removed 1 base at V and 6 bases at J, leaving 11 bases unmatched. The germline V gene encodes CDR1 SGHDT and CDR2 YYEEEE. The CDR3 has 17 residues. CDR3 DNA: TGTGCCAGCAGCTTGTTACTAGCGGGGCGGGGCGGGGATACGCAGTATTTT. This codes for CASSLLLAGRGGDTQYF.

This clone was recorded a few times. The chain couples TRBV7-9 to TRBJ2-6; D not certain. CDR3 length: 16 amino acids. Per germline, CDR1 SEHNR and CDR2 FQNEAQ (reference sequence). V was clipped by 5 bases and J by 0 bases, with 11 bases between them. For the CDR3, the DNA is TGTGCCAGCAGCCAAGAAATCAGCTCTGGGGCCAACGTCCTGACTTTC. Protein sequence: CASSQEISSGANVLTF.

The rearrangement links TRBV7-9 to TRBJ1-2; 7 bases match TRBD1. The CDR3 covers 14 residues. Germline CDR1 SEHNR, CDR2 FQNEAQ (reference sequence). V shed 5 bases and J 8 bases; nucleotides not matched to a gene: 11. CDR3 sequence (DNA): TGTGCCAGCAGCCCACAGACAGGGCAGGGCGGCTACACCTTC. Translation gives CASSPQTGQGGYTF. The full variable domain, in which reference TRBV7-9 and TRBJ1-2 provide the parts outside the CDR3, is DTGVSQNPRHKITKRGQNVTFRCDPISEHNRLYWYRQTLGQGPEFLTYFQNEAQLEKSRLLSDRFSAERPKGSFSTLEIQRTEQGDSAMYLCASSPQTGQGGYTFGSGTRLTVV.

The rearrangement links TRBV19 to TRBJ1-3; D unresolved. Germline V lookup: CDR1 LNHDA, CDR2 SQIVND (reference sequence). Deletions cut 9 bases from V and 4 bases from J, with 10 bases between. CDR3 length: 12 residues. CDR3 loop: CASGLLGNTIYF. The CDR3 coding sequence is TGTGCCAGCGGTTTGTTGGGAAACACCATATATTTT. Supplemented by reference TRBV19 and TRBJ1-3, the full variable domain reads DGGITQSPKYLFRKEGQNVTLSCEQNLNHDAMYWYRQDPGQGLRLIYYSQIVNDFQKGDIAEGYSVSREKKESFPLTVTSAQKNPTAFYLCASGLLGNTIYFGEGSWLTVV.

The table lists this clone with a count of one. The chain has TRBV6-1 and TRBJ1-5, with D unclear. Per germline, CDR1 MNHNS and CDR2 SASEGT. This CDR3 spans 15 amino acids. With 5 bases removed from V and 4 bases from J, the gap between germline ends came to 15 bases. DNA for the CDR3: TGTGCCAGCAGTAACGAGAAAGGCGGAAATCAGCCCCAGCATTTT. Its translation: CASSNEKGGNQPQHF.

This clone was observed once. This chain joins TRBV4-1 and TRBJ1-5; D remains ambiguous. Trimming pared 0 bases from V and 6 bases from J, leaving 15 bases between. From germline, CDR1 is MGHRA and CDR2 YSYEKL. CDR3 length equals 16 residues. The CDR3 nucleotides read TGCGCCAGCAGCCAAGATTTCGGGGTTCTAAGTCAGCCCCAGCATTTT. This encodes CASSQDFGVLSQPQHF.

This clone was seen a single time. The CDR3 region is CASRGQGIYNEQFF. The CDR3 coding sequence is TGTGCCAGCAGAGGACAGGGGATTTACAATGAGCAGTTCTTC. V and J are TRBV28 and TRBJ2-1; 9 nucleotides agree with TRBD1. Germline trimming cut 6 bases from V and 4 bases from J; bases unmatched to any gene: 4. CDR1 MDHEN and CDR2 SYDVKM come from the germline V gene. This CDR3 contains 14 residues.

V and J are TRBV6-1 and TRBJ1-2, with unresolved D. The ends were cut back, 1 base at V and 8 bases at J, with 14 bases in the middle. Germline V gives CDR1 MNHNS, CDR2 SASEGT. This CDR3 is built from 14 residues. For the CDR3, the DNA is TGTGCCAGCAGTGAAGGTGGACTGTTTGGAGGCTACACCTTC. This translates into CASSEGGLFGGYTF.

As DNA, the CDR3 is TGCAGCGTTGAAGTTGGCTCGGGATACGAGCAGTACTTC. It encodes CSVEVGSGYEQYF. The chain uses TRBV29-1 and TRBJ2-7; weak D call: TRBD2 (5 bases). The CDR3 is 13 residues long. Germline CDR1 SQVTM, CDR2 ANQGSEA. Trimming took 1 base from V and 4 from J, leaving 11 bases between them.

This chain links TRBV2 with TRBJ2-5; TRBD1 agrees at 7 bases. The CDR3 has 16 amino acids. V shed 6 bases, J shed 3 bases, and the junction held 13 bases outside the gene matches. From germline, CDR1 is SNHLY and CDR2 FYNNEI. The CDR3: CASRWGFTGTEETQYF. The CDR3 DNA follows: TGTGCCAGCAGATGGGGCTTCACCGGGACAGAAGAGACCCAGTACTTC.

V and J are TRBV19 and TRBJ2-1, with TRBD2 identical over 12 bases. This CDR3 region has 17 residues. Germline loops: CDR1 LNHDA, CDR2 SQIVND (reference sequence). The V and J ends lost 5 bases and 5 bases, in that order; junction bases with no gene match: 10. The CDR3 loop is CASSPWTSGENHNEQFF. The CDR3 DNA reads TGTGCCAGTAGTCCCTGGACTAGCGGGGAAAATCACAATGAGCAGTTCTTC.

V usage is TRBV2 and J usage is TRBJ1-4; tentative D call: TRBD1 (5 bases). CDR1 is SNHLY and CDR2 is FYNNEI in the germline V gene. V dropped 2 bases and J dropped 0 bases, with 10 bases sitting between them. The CDR3 consists of 16 residues. In nucleotides, the CDR3 is TGTGCCAGCAGTGAAACCCCGACAGCAACTAATGAAAAACTGTTTTTT. Protein: CASSETPTATNEKLFF.

The rearrangement joins TRBV7-2 to TRBJ2-1, with 9 bases matching TRBD2. The CDR3 is 17 amino acids. V shed 1 base and J 9 bases; nucleotides not matched to a gene: 13. In germline, CDR1 is SGHTA, CDR2 FQGNSA. CDR3: CASSLGSGTSPGREQFF. In nucleotides, the CDR3 is TGTGCCAGCAGCTTAGGGTCGGGGACTAGCCCGGGGCGTGAGCAGTTCTTC.

The chain uses TRBV25-1 and TRBJ1-3, with TRBD1 identical over 7 bases. Germline V gene lookup returns CDR1 MGHDK and CDR2 SYGVNS. V shed 6 bases, J shed 4 bases, and the junction held 3 bases outside the gene matches. This CDR3 has 13 amino acids. The CDR3 bases are TGTGCCAGCAGAGAGGACAGGGGAAACACCATATATTTT. It encodes CASREDRGNTIYF.

The chain joins TRBV19 to TRBJ1-2; D ambiguous. CDR3 length: 15 residues. V lost 9 bases to trimming and J lost 1 base, with 18 bases between them. Germline V gene data show CDR1 as LNHDA and CDR2 as SQIVND (reference sequence). CDR3 sequence reads: CASQRTKEINYGYTF. In nucleotides, the CDR3 is TGTGCCAGCCAGCGAACGAAAGAGATTAACTATGGCTACACCTTC.

This rearrangement joins TRBV2 to TRBJ1-2; D is unclear. Between the trimmed V and J ends, which lost 4 bases and 4 bases, there was a span of 4 bases. The length of the CDR3 is 11 residues. Germline CDR1 reads SNHLY; CDR2 reads FYNNEI. The CDR3 here is CASSVSYGYTF. Written as DNA, the CDR3 is TGTGCCAGCAGTGTCAGCTATGGCTACACCTTC.

This clone was found a few times. CDR3 DNA sequence: TGTGCCAGCAGTCCCCTCGGACTAGCGGGAGTCCGCCGATTCTTC. Protein sequence: CASSPLGLAGVRRFF. The J gene is TRBJ2-1, the V gene TRBV28; the match to TRBD2 covers 13 bases. Germline values: CDR1 MDHEN, CDR2 SYDVKM. V dropped 5 bases and J dropped 16; count of bases not matched to a gene: 14. CDR3 length equals 15 residues. The full variable domain, its missing parts supplied by reference TRBV28 and TRBJ2-1, is DVKVTQSSRYLVKRTGEKVFLECVQDMDHENMFWYRQDPGLGLRLIYFSYDVKMKEKGDIPEGYSVSREKKERFSLILESASTNQTSMYLCASSPLGLAGVRRFFGPGTRLTVL.

The chain has TRBV15 and TRBJ2-7, with 8 bases lining up with TRBD1. Losses at the gene ends were 0 bases for V and 5 bases for J; bases not matched to a gene: 9. CDR1 LNHNV and CDR2 YYDKDF come from the germline V gene (reference sequence). The CDR3 runs 16 residues. The CDR3 reads CATSRDRTGSLHEQYF. The DNA of the CDR3 is TGTGCCACCAGCAGAGATCGGACAGGGTCCCTCCACGAGCAGTACTTC.

The chain has TRBV28 and TRBJ2-2, with 9 bases lining up with TRBD1. The CDR3 totals 17 residues. Germline CDR1 reads MDHEN; CDR2 reads SYDVKM. The V gene end was trimmed by 3 bases and the J gene end by 3 bases; junction bases not matched to a gene: 8. The CDR3 reads CASSFPWDREHTGELFF. The CDR3 DNA is TGTGCCAGCAGTTTCCCTTGGGACAGGGAGCACACCGGGGAGCTGTTTTTT.